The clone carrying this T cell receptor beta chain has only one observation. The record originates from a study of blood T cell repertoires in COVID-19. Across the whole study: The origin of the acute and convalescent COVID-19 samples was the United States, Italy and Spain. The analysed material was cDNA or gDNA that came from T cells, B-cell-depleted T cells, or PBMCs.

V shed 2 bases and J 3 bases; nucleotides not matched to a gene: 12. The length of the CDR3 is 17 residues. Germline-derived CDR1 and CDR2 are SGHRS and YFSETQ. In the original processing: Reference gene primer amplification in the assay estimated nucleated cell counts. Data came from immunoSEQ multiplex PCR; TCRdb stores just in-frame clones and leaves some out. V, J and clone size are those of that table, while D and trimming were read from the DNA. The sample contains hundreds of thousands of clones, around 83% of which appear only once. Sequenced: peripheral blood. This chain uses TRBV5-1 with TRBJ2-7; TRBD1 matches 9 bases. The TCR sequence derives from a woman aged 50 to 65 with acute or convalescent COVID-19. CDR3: CASSFSPPGQGFYEQYF. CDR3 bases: TGCGCCAGCAGCTTCAGCCCGCCGGGACAGGGATTCTACGAGCAGTACTTC.